The clone carrying this TCR beta chain has just a few counts. The antigen is unknown. This sample is drawn from a study of T cell responses to AZD1222 COVID-19 vaccine. General study points: Vaccine-related CD4 TCRs covered spike, predominating at 160-218 and 743-854. Clonal diversity was possibly underestimated; the donors were predominantly white British and more often female. Among AZD1222 vaccinees, only six were seropositive at baseline.

The CDR3 is made up of 13 amino acids. Trimming took 7 bases from V and 5 from J, leaving 11 bases between them. Some clones are missing from TCRdb's copy, which holds only in-frame ones; the method was immunoSEQ multiplex PCR. Of 75,000 to 90,000 clones in the sample, under 95% were seen once. The sequence came from an adult who received the AZD1222 COVID-19 vaccine. The sequencing here drew on peripheral blood, taken 28 days after the second AZD1222 dose. The chain is built from TRBV12-3 or TRBV12-4 and TRBJ2-2; D remains ambiguous. The CDR3 DNA reads TGTGCCAGCACCCCTGCGGCGACCGGGGAGCTGTTTTTT. It encodes CASTPAATGELFF.